This T cell receptor beta chain was obtained from a study of control samples from healthy donors and cancer patients. The CDR3 contains 14 residues. Germline V gene sequence: CDR1 SGDLS, CDR2 YYNGEE. Trimming stripped 3 bases from V and 0 bases from J, with 10 bases between. The table came from immunoSEQ multiplex PCR; TCRdb's copy has only in-frame clones and leaves some out. Here the sample spans about 150,000 clones, around 88% being singletons. The sequence was collected from a man younger than 35 in good health. The sequencing sample was made of blood. This chain connects TRBV9 to TRBJ2-7, with a weak D call TRBD2 (7 bases). CDR3 DNA: TGTGCCAGCAGCGCGGGGGGCTCCTCCTACGAGCAGTACTTC. As protein: CASSAGGSSYEQYF. Based on the CDR3 plus reference TRBV9 and TRBJ2-7, the full variable domain is DSGVTQTPKHLITATGQRVTLRCSPRSGDLSVYWYQQSLDQGLQFLIQYYNGEERAKGNILERFSAQQFPDLHSELNLSSLELGDSALYFCASSAGGSSYEQYFGPGTRLTVT.